Listed below are T cell receptor beta chains from one sample, sequenced in a study of OX40 agonist ivuxolimab in advanced cancers. Repertoires were generated with immunoSEQ multiplex PCR, while TCRdb's copy carries only in-frame clones and drops some. Among some 50,000 clones, around 87% were seen once, and the ten largest hold approximately 13%. The sequencing used CD4+ or CD8+ T cells sorted from blood, collected in a trial of the OX40 agonist ivuxolimab. The receptors here all came from an adult with an advanced solid tumor such as melanoma, head and neck, liver or kidney cancer. CDR3s include the opening cysteine and the closing phenylalanine or tryptophan. D genes are given only for firm matches. Rows give clone size only sometimes, using once, few, many, or a class for an expanded clone.

abundance	d_gene	j_gene	v_gene	CDR3nt	CDR3aa
.	.	TRBJ2-1	TRBV5-1	TGCGCCAGCAGCCTACACCCTGCCGGTAGTTATGAGCAGTTCTTC	CASSLHPAGSYEQFF
.	.	TRBJ2-5	TRBV28	TGTGCCAGCAGTCCAGGGCGAAACTTCGGGGAGACCCAGTACTTC	CASSPGRNFGETQYF
.	TRBD1	TRBJ2-5	TRBV4-1	TGCGCCAGCAGCCAAGATAGGTCGGCAGGGGGCCGTTCAGAGACCCAGTACTTC	CASSQDRSAGGRSETQYF
.	.	TRBJ1-5	TRBV28	TGTGCCAGCAGTTTATTGGGGCGGGGAGTGGGTCAGCCCCAGCATTTT	CASSLLGRGVGQPQHF
.	TRBD2	TRBJ2-3	TRBV4-2	TGTGCCAGCAGCCCTCGGGGGGAAGATACGCAGTATTTT	CASSPRGEDTQYF
once	.	TRBJ2-7	TRBV9	TGTGCCAGCAGCGCCGGGGCTAGTGGAGACTACGAGCAGTACTTC	CASSAGASGDYEQYF
once	TRBD2	TRBJ2-5	TRBV7-2	TGTGCCGTAGGCGGGACTAGCGGGAGGGCCGGGGAGACCCAGTACTTC	CAVGGTSGRAGETQYF
.	.	TRBJ1-5	TRBV5-1	TGCGCCAGCAGCCTGGCGGGGGGGGATCAGCCCCAGCATTTT	CASSLAGGDQPQHF
.	TRBD1	TRBJ1-1	TRBV10-3	TGTGCCATCAGCAACACAGGGGGGCCTGAAGCTTTCTTT	CAISNTGGPEAFF
.	.	TRBJ2-2	TRBV18	TGTGCCAGCTCACCAACGACAGGGAACACCGGGGAGCTGTTTTTT	CASSPTTGNTGELFF
.	TRBD2	TRBJ2-1	TRBV7-9	TGTGCCAGCAGCCCCAGGGCTAGCGGGACCCACCGGCCTTACAATGAGCAGTTCTTC	CASSPRASGTHRPYNEQFF
.	.	TRBJ1-3	TRBV7-8	TGTGCCAGCAGCTTCCCGGGCGCGGTTGGAAACACCATATATTTT	CASSFPGAVGNTIYF
.	.	TRBJ2-7	TRBV10-1	TGCGCCAGCAGTGAAGTCCTAAGCTACGAGCAGTACTTC	CASSEVLSYEQYF
.	.	TRBJ2-7	TRBV28	TGTGCCAGCGGGCGCCCCCCGGGCGAGCAGTACTTC	CASGRPPGEQYF
.	TRBD1	TRBJ1-3	TRBV5-1	TGCGCCAGCAGTTTAAACCAGGGGGCCTCTGGAAACACCATATATTTT	CASSLNQGASGNTIYF
.	.	TRBJ1-4	TRBV7-9	TGTGCCAGCAGCTTGCATTCAACTAATGAAAAACTGTTTTTT	CASSLHSTNEKLFF
.	TRBD1	TRBJ1-3	TRBV7-2	TGTGCCAGCAGCTTAACAGGGGGATTCCCCGGCTCTGGAAACACCATATATTTT	CASSLTGGFPGSGNTIYF
.	.	TRBJ2-7	TRBV2	TGTGCCAGCGACCCATTCGACTACGAGCAGTACTTC	CASDPFDYEQYF
once	TRBD2	TRBJ2-1	TRBV5-1	TGCGCCAGCAGCTGGATAGCGGGAGTCCTCAATGAGCAGTTCTTC	CASSWIAGVLNEQFF
.	.	TRBJ1-1	TRBV5-1	TGCGCCAGCAGCTCTGGAGGGGGGCGCGGGGCTCGAGAAGCTTTCTTT	CASSSGGGRGAREAFF
.	.	TRBJ1-2	TRBV28	TGTGCCAGCAGTGGTGGGTACCAGGGCTACACCTTC	CASSGGYQGYTF
.	.	TRBJ2-2	TRBV7-9	TGTGCCAGCAGCCGGGGAGGTTCCGCGAACACCGGGGAGCTGTTTTTT	CASSRGGSANTGELFF
.	TRBD1	TRBJ1-3	TRBV7-2	TGTGCCAGCAGCACCGGGACAGGAGTAAACACCATATATTTT	CASSTGTGVNTIYF
.	.	TRBJ2-5	TRBV7-7	TGTGCTAGCAGCCGTCGGGGAAACCAAGAGACCCAGTACTTC	CASSRRGNQETQYF
.	TRBD1	TRBJ2-2	TRBV11-2	TGTGCCAGCAGCTTAGTACCTCCGGGACAGGGGGACACCGGGGAGCTGTTTTTT	CASSLVPPGQGDTGELFF
.	TRBD1	TRBJ1-1	TRBV5-1	TGCGCCAGCAGTCAGGGGGATTGGGTTACTGAAGCTTTCTTT	CASSQGDWVTEAFF
.	.	TRBJ1-1	TRBV7-2	TGTGCCAGCAGCTTAGACCCGAACACTGAAGCTTTCTTT	CASSLDPNTEAFF
.	.	TRBJ2-7	TRBV28	TGTGCCAGCAGAAAGCGCGGCGGGGCCTACGAGCAGTACTTC	CASRKRGGAYEQYF
.	.	TRBJ2-6	TRBV7-8	TGTGCCAGCAGCCCTAGGGGGAGTGGGAGTGGGGCCAACGTCCTGACTTTC	CASSPRGSGSGANVLTF
.	.	TRBJ1-4	TRBV28	TGTGCCAGCAGTTTTGGGGGTTCAACTAATGAAAAACTGTTTTTT	CASSFGGSTNEKLFF
.	TRBD1	TRBJ1-5	TRBV6-1	TGTGCCAGCAGTGCTACGGACAGGGGAAGCAATCAGCCCCAGCATTTT	CASSATDRGSNQPQHF
.	.	TRBJ1-3	TRBV28	TGTGCCAGCACCCTTCTCTATGGAAACACCATATATTTT	CASTLLYGNTIYF
.	TRBD1	TRBJ2-5	TRBV5-1	TGCGCCAGCAGCTTGAGGGGACAGGGCGGGGTGACCCAGTACTTC	CASSLRGQGGVTQYF
.	.	TRBJ1-2	TRBV18	TGTGCCAGCTCAACCGAAGGGGGGGCTAACTATGGCTACACCTTC	CASSTEGGANYGYTF
.	.	TRBJ2-1	TRBV27	TGTGCCAGCAGTTTTCAGGGGACGGGAGTCAATGAGCAGTTCTTC	CASSFQGTGVNEQFF
.	TRBD2	TRBJ2-2	TRBV4-1	TGCGCCAGCAGCCAAGCTCTAGCGGGAGGGAGCACCGGGGAGCTGTTTTTT	CASSQALAGGSTGELFF
.	.	TRBJ2-1	TRBV5-1	TGCGCCAGCAGCTTTTCTCTGAACAATGAGCAGTTCTTC	CASSFSLNNEQFF
.	TRBD2	TRBJ2-2	TRBV28	TGTGCCAGCATTCCTAGCGGGAGGGCCATTTTTGACGGGGAGCTGTTTTTT	CASIPSGRAIFDGELFF
.	TRBD2	TRBJ2-1	TRBV18	TGTGCCAGCTCACCTCTAGCGGGAAGCGAGAATGAGCAGTTCTTC	CASSPLAGSENEQFF
.	TRBD1	TRBJ2-7	TRBV7-3	TGTGCCAGCAGCCCGACAGGGAGCCTCGGGGACGAGCAGTACTTC	CASSPTGSLGDEQYF
.	.	TRBJ2-7	TRBV19	TGTGCCAGTAGCCCCGGACAGACTTACGAGCAGTACTTC	CASSPGQTYEQYF
once	.	TRBJ2-7	TRBV7-9	TGTGCCAGCACCAGTGGGCTTACCTACGAGCAGTACTTC	CASTSGLTYEQYF
.	TRBD2	TRBJ2-1	TRBV11-2	TGTGCCAGCAGCCTCTCGGGACTAGCGGGCAACAATGAGCAGTTCTTC	CASSLSGLAGNNEQFF